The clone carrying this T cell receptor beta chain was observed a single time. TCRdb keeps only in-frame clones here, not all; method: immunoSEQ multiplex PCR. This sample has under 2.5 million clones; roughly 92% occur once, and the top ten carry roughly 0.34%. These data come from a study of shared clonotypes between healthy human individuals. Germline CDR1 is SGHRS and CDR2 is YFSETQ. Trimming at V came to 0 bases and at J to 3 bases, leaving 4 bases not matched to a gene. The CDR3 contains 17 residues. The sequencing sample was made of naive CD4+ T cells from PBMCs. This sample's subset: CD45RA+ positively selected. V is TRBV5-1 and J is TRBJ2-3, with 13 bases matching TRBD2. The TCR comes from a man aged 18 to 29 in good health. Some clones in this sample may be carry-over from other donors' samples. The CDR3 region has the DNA TGCGCCAGCAGCTTGGACGGGACTAGCGGGATTACAGATACGCAGTATTTT. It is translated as CASSLDGTSGITDTQYF.